This T cell receptor beta chain was documented in a study of T cells after yellow fever vaccination. Germline CDR1 is LNHNV and CDR2 is YYDKDF (reference sequence). The CDR3 loop spans 17 amino acids. Trimming shortened V by 1 base and J by 0 bases, and 13 bases separated the two germline ends. TCRdb re-called the 5' RACE reads with MiXCR, one entry per CDR3 protein. The sample has 500,000 to 650,000 distinct CDR3 sequences; 10% to 15% are singletons. The chain links TRBV15 to TRBJ2-1; D might be TRBD1 (6 bases). This TCR came from a man aged 30 to 39 who received the YFV17D yellow fever vaccine. The input for sequencing was PBMCs, taken on the day of the yellow fever booster vaccination. The CDR3: CATSRGGLSSSYNEQFF. The CDR3 DNA reads as TGTGCCACCAGCAGAGGGGGGCTCTCAAGCTCCTACAATGAGCAGTTCTTC.